The entry below gives a single T cell receptor beta chain sequence along with its context. The antigen remains unidentified. The data belong to a study of cytomegalovirus exposure and HLA in healthy donors. Study overall: The 110 or so validation repertoires used the same platform as the roughly 670 first-cohort repertoires, a later analysis reported. Study conclusions and caveats: The investigators catalogued 150 to 200 TCR beta chains as cytomegalovirus-associated. With high specificity and sensitivity, the classifier reportedly diagnosed cytomegalovirus status. Rare TCR sequences predominated, though certain public TCRs were found in many donors.

Sequencing was performed with immunoSEQ multiplex PCR; in TCRdb, only in-frame clones are kept and a portion is missing. The profile shows about 140,000 clones, 70% to 85% of them singletons. CDR3 length equals 17 residues. The V gene end was trimmed by 4 bases and the J gene end by 0 bases; junction bases not matched to a gene: 7. Per germline, CDR1 LGHNA and CDR2 YNFKEQ. Sequencing input: PBMCs. The chain uses TRBV4-2 and TRBJ2-3; 10 bases align to TRBD2. The source of this sequence is a man younger than 45 in good health and CMV-seropositive. The chain's CDR3 is CASSRPGTSDSTDTQYF. In nucleotides, the CDR3 is TGTGCCAGCAGCCGCCCCGGGACTAGCGACAGCACAGATACGCAGTATTTT.